Included here is one T cell receptor (beta chain) sequence, with context. The antigen it recognizes is unknown. Base qualities are not provided; no much larger clone lies one nucleotide away. Genomic DNA extracted from blood, in amounts of about 240-550 ng, served as the starting material for amplifying TRB repertoires. The source of the sample is a study of T and B cells in COVID-19 patients (dated by TCRdb to the early 2020s). Broadly, across the study: In this study, adaptive immunity was profiled in COVID-19 patients who either had active infection or had recovered, using TRB and IGH repertoire sequencing of peripheral blood. A recovered cohort was made up of roughly 18 patients contributing approximately 21 samples, mostly after mild to moderate COVID-19 managed as outpatients. Patients in the recovered cohort had a median age of around 36 years, compared with around 63 years for patients in the active-infection cohort. Of the 20 patients in the active-infection cohort, about eleven were critically ill and needed mechanical ventilation or ECMO. Of the 20 to 25 patients in the active-infection cohort, about 17 had comorbidities associated with unfavorable COVID-19 outcome. Over 8.3 million TCR sequences were analysed in a TCR and BCR sequence repository that covered some 34 patients and 65 to 85 time points. A couple of patients were included in both the recovered and active cohorts because samples were available from active disease and after recovery. For the repertoire analyses, the comparison was an age-matched reference group of roughly 40 healthy donors who were negative for COVID-19 antibodies. Up to roughly 10 follow-up blood samples were collected per patient, with some samples spanning different disease stages in the same individual. On the study overall, not on this receptor specifically: The cohort was judged too small for assessing how HLA contributes to COVID-19 susceptibility or severity. Few blood samples were available from mildly ill patients while symptoms were present, and early samples from severe cases were likewise scarce. In active COVID-19, TRB repertoires were highly clonal, while at recovery, diversity and richness increased above the levels seen in healthy donors. Prospective validation of the reported TCR clusters was stated to be required before clinical use. TRBV/TRBJ gene usage was reported as strongly skewed in patients with COVID-19. A total of 2,000 to 2,500 exclusive TCR clusters, including over 25 low-pGen clusters, were found in the recovered cohort. Specific T cell subsets (CD4+/Treg/CD8+) and sorted SARS-CoV-2-responsive or tetramer+ T cells had not yet been sequenced, and the corresponding sequencing experiments were ongoing.

TCRdb names Illumina MiSeq as the instrument used. TRB rearrangements were amplified by multiplex PCR with BIOMED2 TRB-A/B primer pools. Illumina-compatible adapters and 7-nucleotide sample barcodes were attached to the amplicons in two consecutive PCRs. Phusion HS II polymerase was used for all library PCRs. Amplicons were purified from gel with the NucleoSpin Gel and PCR Clean-up kit, quantified on Qubit, and pooled at 4 to 5 nM. Amplicon pool quality was checked on an Agilent 2100 Bioanalyzer before Illumina next-generation sequencing. The original methods were these. MiXCR 3.0.8 with the default MiXCR reference library was used to annotate TRB rearrangements. Non-productive reads and sequences with fewer than 2 reads were removed, and each unique CDR3 nucleotide sequence was counted as one clone. R 3.5.1 was used to calculate clonality, diversity, richness and V-J gene usage. TCR clustering by CDR3 similarity used GLIPH2, with generation probabilities calculated by OLGA. Only GLIPH2 clusters containing at least four unique TCR clonotypes present in at least three individuals were kept. TCRdb cleaned the public reads at Q25 with fastp, built clones with MiXCR and kept in-frame beta chains. Each entry merges the rows of one CDR3 protein and shows their most common DNA and genes. The V and J calls reflect TCRdb's pipeline rather than the authors' work. The sample table contains just over 5,000 distinct CDR3 sequences; only one count was recorded for less than 20% of them. Of the sample, roughly 6.5% is held by the ten largest clones.

From the cysteine through the phenylalanine, the CDR3 covers 15 amino acids. Of the read, only the CDR3 DNA is kept; its 45 bases are in frame from base 1. The source of this sequence is a human donor who had recovered from COVID-19. Sequencing was carried out using blood. This chain is built from TRBV21-1 and TRBJ2-7; the D call in the table, TRBD1, was not verified against the DNA. TRBV21-1 is a pseudogene locus. CDR3 loop: CASSKDWAGEGEQYF. In nucleotides, the sequence is TGTGCCAGCAGCAAAGATTGGGCGGGAGAGGGCGAGCAGTACTTC.